Below, 27 T cell receptor beta chains from the same sample are listed, as sequenced in a study of blood T cell repertoires in COVID-19. Sequencing used immunoSEQ multiplex PCR; TCRdb keeps in-frame clones, though not all of them. The sample shows about 230,000 clones, roughly 83% of them seen only once. Sequenced sample: peripheral blood. The receptors originated from a man in his forties with acute or convalescent COVID-19.

V gene TRBV6-1 combines with J gene TRBJ2-2, with 10 bases lining up with TRBD2. Germline CDR1 and CDR2: MNHNS and SASEGT. This CDR3 comprises 17 residues. The J segment lost 6 bases and the V segment lost 0 bases, leaving 7 bases of the junction unmatched. CDR3 in DNA: TGTGCCAGCAGTGAAGCTAAGCGGGAGGGCACCGCCGGGGAGCTGTTTTTT. Translated: CASSEAKREGTAGELFF.

The chain carries TRBV18 and TRBJ1-1; 8 nucleotides align to TRBD1. The CDR3 has 12 residues. The germline V gene encodes CDR1 KGHSH and CDR2 LQKENI. The trim removed 6 bases at V and 7 bases at J, leaving 4 bases unmatched. This CDR3 is CASSADRGEAFF. The DNA for the CDR3 is TGTGCCAGCTCGGCAGACAGGGGTGAAGCTTTCTTT.

In the case of this clone: The sample has other DNA sequences that encode this CDR3 too. V and J are TRBV6-1 and TRBJ1-5, with unresolved D. The CDR3 contains 15 residues. Trimming took 3 bases from V and 2 from J, leaving 11 bases between them. Per the germline V gene, CDR1 is MNHNS and CDR2 is SASEGT. CDR3 in DNA: TGTGCCAGCAGTGAGGCAGGTACGGGCAATCAGCCCCAGCATTTT. Translated, it gives CASSEAGTGNQPQHF.

The chain has TRBV27 and TRBJ2-1, with a tentative D call TRBD1 (6 bases). V dropped 3 bases and J dropped 5 bases, with 17 bases sitting between them. The CDR3 covers 16 residues. Germline V gives CDR1 MNHEY, CDR2 SMNVEV (reference sequence). The CDR3 DNA is TGTGCCAGCAGTTTGACCGACAGGAGACCCAACAATGAGCAGTTCTTC. This encodes CASSLTDRRPNNEQFF.

The chain carries TRBV9 and TRBJ2-5, with TRBD1 as a possible D gene (6 bases). V was trimmed by 3 bases and J by 2 bases, leaving 8 bases between them. This CDR3 spans 13 amino acids. CDR1 SGDLS and CDR2 YYNGEE come from the germline V gene. CDR3 nucleotide sequence: TGTGCCAGCAGCGGGACAGCACAAGAGACCCAGTACTTC. This translates into CASSGTAQETQYF.

The sample holds a few counts of this clone. J is TRBJ2-2 and V is TRBV3-1 (or the pseudogene TRBV3-2); D is perhaps TRBD2 (5 bases). Germline-derived CDR1 and CDR2 are LGHDT and YNNKEL (reference sequence). Trimming pared 3 bases from V and 5 bases from J, leaving 13 bases between. The CDR3 length is 15 residues. The CDR3 DNA is TGTGCCAGCAGCCATTCGAGAGGGCCGACCGGGGAGCTGTTTTTT. It encodes CASSHSRGPTGELFF.

This clone was seen a single time. This sequence joins TRBV3-1 (or the pseudogene TRBV3-2) and TRBJ2-7, with 7 bases aligning to TRBD1. After removal of 3 bases from V and 2 bases from J, the junction contained 7 bases not matched to a gene. The length of the CDR3 is 15 residues. Germline V gives CDR1 LGHDT, CDR2 YNNKEL (reference sequence). The CDR3 DNA reads as TGTGCCAGCAGCCAGGGAGTTGGGACAGCCTACGAGCAGTACTTC. Protein sequence: CASSQGVGTAYEQYF.

This clone was seen only once. The genes are TRBV21-1 and TRBJ1-1; the tabulated D call, TRBD1, remains unverified against the DNA. TRBV21-1 constitutes a pseudogene. This CDR3 region has 15 residues. The CDR3 spells CASSSRDRGRTEAFF. DNA of the CDR3: TGTGCCAGCAGCTCCCGGGACAGGGGAAGGACTGAAGCTTTCTTT.

This clone occurred a few times. This rearrangement joins TRBV28 to TRBJ2-1; 7 bases map to TRBD2. CDR1 is MDHEN, CDR2 SYDVKM, per germline. V dropped 4 bases and J dropped 6; count of bases not matched to a gene: 3. CDR3 length: 13 amino acids. The CDR3 sequence is CASSWGGTNEQFF. The CDR3 bases are TGTGCCAGCAGTTGGGGAGGGACCAATGAGCAGTTCTTC. The whole variable domain, filled in from reference TRBV28 and TRBJ2-1, reads DVKVTQSSRYLVKRTGEKVFLECVQDMDHENMFWYRQDPGLGLRLIYFSYDVKMKEKGDIPEGYSVSREKKERFSLILESASTNQTSMYLCASSWGGTNEQFFGPGTRLTVL.

The chain has TRBV7-9 and TRBJ1-1; D might be TRBD1 (5 bases). V lost 3 bases to trimming and J lost 4 bases, with 15 bases between them. Germline CDR1 and CDR2: SEHNR and FQNEAQ (reference sequence). The CDR3 is 15 residues long. In DNA, the CDR3 is TGTGCCAGCAGCTTCCCATCGGGGGTGGGCACTGAAGCTTTCTTT. It codes for CASSFPSGVGTEAFF. The variable domain in full, completed from reference TRBV7-9 and TRBJ1-1, reads DTGVSQNPRHKITKRGQNVTFRCDPISEHNRLYWYRQTLGQGPEFLTYFQNEAQLEKSRLLSDRFSAERPKGSFSTLEIQRTEQGDSAMYLCASSFPSGVGTEAFFGQGTRLTVV.

This chain connects TRBV28 to TRBJ1-2; 7 bases agree with TRBD1. The V segment lost 1 base and the J segment 4 bases; nucleotides outside the gene matches: 6. CDR3 size: 15 residues. Germline CDR1 and CDR2: MDHEN and SYDVKM. DNA of the CDR3: TGTGCCAGCAGTTTATCGGACAGGACGGGCTATGGCTACACCTTC. It translates to CASSLSDRTGYGYTF.

V and J are TRBV25-1 and TRBJ1-1, with TRBD1 matching over 11 bases. Trimming took 6 bases from V and 4 from J; bases not matched to a gene: 4. The CDR3 extends over 14 amino acids. Looked up from germline, CDR1 is MGHDK and CDR2 is SYGVNS. The CDR3: CASRGQGAVTEAFF. The CDR3 DNA sequence: TGTGCCAGCAGAGGACAGGGGGCGGTCACTGAAGCTTTCTTT. The whole variable domain, filled in from reference TRBV25-1 and TRBJ1-1, reads EADIYQTPRYLVIGTGKKITLECSQTMGHDKMYWYQQDPGMELHLIHYSYGVNSTEKGDLSSESTVSRIRTEHFPLTLESARPSHTSQYLCASRGQGAVTEAFFGQGTRLTVV.

This chain connects TRBV30 to TRBJ2-3; 10 nucleotides line up with TRBD2. CDR3 length: 16 residues. Losses at the gene ends were 2 bases for V and 3 bases for J; bases not matched to a gene: 8. CDR1 and CDR2 (germline): GTSNPN, SVGIG (reference sequence). The CDR3 reads CAWSFEREGPTDTQYF. CDR3 DNA: TGTGCCTGGAGTTTCGAGCGGGAGGGTCCTACAGATACGCAGTATTTT. Filled out from reference TRBV30 and TRBJ2-3, the complete variable domain reads SQTIHQWPATLVQPVGSPLSLECTVEGTSNPNLYWYRQAAGRGLQLLFYSVGIGQISSEVPQNLSASRPQDRQFILSSKKLLLSDSGFYLCAWSFEREGPTDTQYFGPGTRLTVL.

This clone was detected a few times. This chain joins TRBV12-3 or TRBV12-4 and TRBJ1-6; D possibly corresponds to TRBD1 (6 bases). V was trimmed by 5 bases and J by 13 bases, leaving 12 bases between them. There are 12 residues in the CDR3. CDR3 in amino acids: CASSVDRRPLHF. The CDR3 nucleotides are TGTGCCAGCAGTGTAGACAGGCGTCCCCTCCACTTT.

The J gene is TRBJ1-3, the V gene TRBV7-2, with TRBD1 identical over 7 bases. Per germline, CDR1 SGHTA and CDR2 FQGNSA. After removal of 3 bases from V and 2 bases from J, the junction contained 4 bases not matched to a gene. The CDR3 extends over 15 amino acids. DNA of the CDR3: TGTGCCAGCAGCTTTGACAGGGCCGCTGGAAACACCATATATTTT. Encoded protein: CASSFDRAAGNTIYF.

The chain is built from TRBV6-5 and TRBJ2-7; the D gene is possibly TRBD1 (6 bases). Trimming cost V 2 bases and J 6 bases, with 14 bases left between them. Germline assignment: CDR1 MNHEY and CDR2 SVGAGI. CDR3 size: 14 residues. As DNA, the CDR3 is TGTGCCAGCAGTTACGGTAACACAGGGTCCGAGCAGTACTTC. It translates to CASSYGNTGSEQYF.

This sequence joins TRBV4-3 and TRBJ2-3, with D perhaps TRBD2 (5 bases). There are 18 residues in the CDR3. CDR1 is LGHNA, CDR2 YSLEER, per germline. V was pared by 0 bases and J by 5 bases, with 21 bases between. The DNA for the CDR3 is TGCGCCAGCAGCCAAGATTTACAGTTTATGCGAGCGGAAGATACGCAGTATTTT. Translating it yields CASSQDLQFMRAEDTQYF.

The sample holds one count of this clone. This chain connects TRBV2 to TRBJ1-3, with D unclear. Per the germline V gene, CDR1 is SNHLY and CDR2 is FYNNEI. The CDR3 is 14 amino acids. The V end was cut by 4 bases, the J end by 0 bases, with 7 bases between. CDR3 protein: CASSVYSSGNTIYF. The CDR3 DNA sequence: TGTGCCAGCAGTGTGTACAGCTCTGGAAACACCATATATTTT.

The CDR3 DNA follows: TGTGCCAGCAGTGAAGATGTGAGTGGCTACACCTTC. Translating it yields CASSEDVSGYTF. The rearrangement links TRBV2 to TRBJ1-2; no firm D call. Trimming cost V 1 base and J 7 bases, with 7 bases left between them. This CDR3 has 12 amino acids. From germline, CDR1 is SNHLY and CDR2 FYNNEI.

The chain combines TRBV5-4 with TRBJ2-7, with 8 bases fitting TRBD1. There are 16 residues in the CDR3. The V gene's germline CDR1 is SGHNT and CDR2 YYREEE (reference sequence). V lost 0 bases, J lost 7 bases, and 12 bases stayed unmatched. CDR3 bases: TGTGCCAGCAGCTTGGGTTGGGGGCAGGGGGCTGGAGAGCAGTACTTC. Translating it yields CASSLGWGQGAGEQYF. Based on the CDR3 plus reference TRBV5-4 and TRBJ2-7, the full variable domain is ETGVTQSPTHLIKTRGQQVTLRCSSQSGHNTVSWYQQALGQGPQFIFQYYREEENGRGNFPPRFSGLQFPNYSSELNVNALELDDSALYLCASSLGWGQGAGEQYFGPGTRLTVT.

The sample holds many counts of this clone. The chain recombines TRBV5-1 with TRBJ1-1, with D tentatively TRBD1 (6 bases). There are 14 residues in the CDR3. Trimming took 4 bases from V and 2 from J, leaving 12 bases between them. CDR1 is SGHRS, CDR2 YFSETQ, per germline. The CDR3 DNA reads TGCGCCAGCAGCACAACAGGGTCAAACACTGAAGCTTTCTTT. Translation: CASSTTGSNTEAFF.

The V call is TRBV5-4, the J call TRBJ2-5, with D tentatively TRBD1 (6 bases). Germline V gene data show CDR1 as SGHNT and CDR2 as YYREEE (reference sequence). This CDR3 contains 14 residues. With 4 bases removed from V and 5 bases from J, the gap between germline ends came to 15 bases. The CDR3 DNA follows: TGTGCCAGCAGCCTACAGGGCGCGTGGGAGACCCAGTACTTC. It specifies CASSLQGAWETQYF.

The chain has TRBV11-2 and TRBJ1-2; perhaps TRBD1 as D (6 bases). V was trimmed by 3 bases and J by 5 bases, leaving 10 bases between them. CDR3 length: 13 residues. CDR1 SGHAT and CDR2 FQNNGV come from the germline V gene. The CDR3 region has the DNA TGTGCCAGCAGCTTTGCAGGGGTATATGGCTACACCTTC. It yields the protein CASSFAGVYGYTF.

V is TRBV18 and J is TRBJ2-2; the D is unclear. The CDR3 loop spans 11 amino acids. Trimming stripped 8 bases from V and 7 bases from J, with 8 bases between. Germline V gives CDR1 KGHSH, CDR2 LQKENI. The CDR3 DNA is TGTGCCAGCCGCCGGAGCGGGGAGCTGTTTTTT. The encoded protein is CASRRSGELFF. Filled out from reference TRBV18 and TRBJ2-2, the complete variable domain reads NAGVMQNPRHLVRRRGQEARLRCSPMKGHSHVYWYRQLPEEGLKFMVYLQKENIIDESGMPKERFSAEFPKEGPSILRIQQVVRGDSAAYFCASRRSGELFFGEGSRLTVL.

Ten or more counts support this clone. The rearrangement joins TRBV7-9 to TRBJ1-2, with D uncertain. V lost 2 bases to trimming and J lost 3 bases, with 10 bases between them. This CDR3 has 14 amino acids. Germline V lookup: CDR1 SEHNR, CDR2 FQNEAQ (reference sequence). The CDR3 here is CASSLSPGYYGYTF. CDR3 DNA: TGTGCCAGCAGCTTATCACCAGGCTACTATGGCTACACCTTC.

CDR3 amino acids: CASSLLDSVWYF. CDR3 nucleotide sequence: TGCGCCAGCAGCTTGTTAGACTCCGTATGGTATTTT. V usage is TRBV5-1 and J usage is TRBJ2-3, with D uncertain. The V end lost 1 base, the J end lost 14 bases, and 14 bases lay between the germline ends. The CDR3 consists of 12 residues. CDR1 is SGHRS, CDR2 YFSETQ, per germline.

The J gene is TRBJ2-5, the V gene TRBV20-1, with 8 nucleotides matching TRBD2. CDR3 size: 15 residues. Trimming removed 3 bases from V and 4 bases from J; junction bases left unmatched: 10. CDR1 is DFQATT, CDR2 SNEGSKA, per germline (reference sequence). CDR3 loop: CSASTGVAGGETQYF. The CDR3 region has the DNA TGCAGTGCTAGTACCGGCGTCGCGGGGGGAGAGACCCAGTACTTC.